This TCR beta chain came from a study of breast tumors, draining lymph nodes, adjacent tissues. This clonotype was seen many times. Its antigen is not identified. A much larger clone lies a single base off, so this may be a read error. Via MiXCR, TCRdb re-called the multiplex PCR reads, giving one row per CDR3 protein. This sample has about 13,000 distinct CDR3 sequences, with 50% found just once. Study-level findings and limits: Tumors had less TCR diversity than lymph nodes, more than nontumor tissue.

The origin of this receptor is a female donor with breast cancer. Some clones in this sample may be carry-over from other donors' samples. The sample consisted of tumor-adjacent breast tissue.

CDR3 bases: TGTGCCATCAGTGTAAGTGCCGGGGAGCCGTTTTTT. This translates into CAISVSAGEPFF. The chain combines TRBV10-3 with TRBJ2-2, with D tentatively TRBD2 (5 bases). The CDR3 is 12 residues long. CDR1 is ENHRY and CDR2 is SYGVKD in the germline V gene.